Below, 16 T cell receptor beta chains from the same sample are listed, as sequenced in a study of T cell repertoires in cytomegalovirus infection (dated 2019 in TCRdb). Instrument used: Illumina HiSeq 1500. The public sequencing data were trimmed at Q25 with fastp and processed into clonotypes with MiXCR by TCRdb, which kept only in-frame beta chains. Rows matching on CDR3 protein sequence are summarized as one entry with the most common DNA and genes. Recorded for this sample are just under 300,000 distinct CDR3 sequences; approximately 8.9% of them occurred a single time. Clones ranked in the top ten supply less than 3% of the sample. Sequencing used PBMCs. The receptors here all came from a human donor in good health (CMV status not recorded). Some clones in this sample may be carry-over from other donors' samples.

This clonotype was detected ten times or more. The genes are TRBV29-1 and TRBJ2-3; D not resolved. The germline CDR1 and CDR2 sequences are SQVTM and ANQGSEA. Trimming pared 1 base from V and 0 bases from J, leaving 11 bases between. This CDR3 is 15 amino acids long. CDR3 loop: CSVEGSETSTDTQYF. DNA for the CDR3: TGCAGCGTTGAAGGTTCAGAGACTAGCACAGATACGCAGTATTTT.

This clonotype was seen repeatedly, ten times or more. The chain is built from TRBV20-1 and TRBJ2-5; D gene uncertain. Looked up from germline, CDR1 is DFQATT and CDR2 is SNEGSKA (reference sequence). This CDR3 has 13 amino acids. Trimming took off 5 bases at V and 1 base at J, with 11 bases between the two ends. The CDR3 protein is CSAPMPAQETQYF. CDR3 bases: TGCAGTGCTCCTATGCCGGCCCAAGAGACCCAGTACTTC.

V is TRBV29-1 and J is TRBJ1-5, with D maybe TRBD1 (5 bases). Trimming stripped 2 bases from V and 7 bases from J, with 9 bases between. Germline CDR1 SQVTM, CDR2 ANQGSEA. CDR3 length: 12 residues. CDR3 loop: CSVETRGQPQHF. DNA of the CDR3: TGCAGCGTTGAAACAAGGGGCCAGCCCCAGCATTTT.

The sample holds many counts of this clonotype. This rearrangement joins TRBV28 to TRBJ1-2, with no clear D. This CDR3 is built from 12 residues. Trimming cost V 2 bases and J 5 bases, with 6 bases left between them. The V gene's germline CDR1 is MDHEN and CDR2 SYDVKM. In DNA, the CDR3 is TGTGCCAGCAGTTTAAGGCAGTATGGCTACACCTTC. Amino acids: CASSLRQYGYTF.

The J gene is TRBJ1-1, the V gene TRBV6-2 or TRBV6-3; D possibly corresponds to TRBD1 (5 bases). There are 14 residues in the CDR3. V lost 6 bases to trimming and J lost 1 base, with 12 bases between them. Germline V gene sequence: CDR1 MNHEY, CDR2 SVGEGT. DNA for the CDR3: TGTGCCAGCAGGATTATAGACAGGAACACTGAAGCTTTCTTT. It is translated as CASRIIDRNTEAFF.

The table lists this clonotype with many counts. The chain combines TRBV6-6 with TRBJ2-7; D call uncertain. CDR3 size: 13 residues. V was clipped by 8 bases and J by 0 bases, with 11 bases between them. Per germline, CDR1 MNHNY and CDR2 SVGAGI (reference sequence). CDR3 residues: CASGRDNSYEQYF. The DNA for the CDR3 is TGTGCCAGCGGCCGAGACAACTCCTACGAGCAGTACTTC.

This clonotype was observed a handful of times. The CDR3 nucleotides read TGTGCCAGCAGTCCCACGGGACAGAATGAAAAACTGTTTTTT. Protein: CASSPTGQNEKLFF. This sequence joins TRBV28 and TRBJ1-4; 7 bases align to TRBD1. Germline CDR1 reads MDHEN; CDR2 reads SYDVKM. J was trimmed by 5 bases and V by 5 bases; bases with no gene match: 5. CDR3 size: 14 residues.

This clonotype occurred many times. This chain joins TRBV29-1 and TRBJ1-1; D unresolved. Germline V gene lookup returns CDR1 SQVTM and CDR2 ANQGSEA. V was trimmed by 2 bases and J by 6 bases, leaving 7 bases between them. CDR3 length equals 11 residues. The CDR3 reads CSVESIPEAFF. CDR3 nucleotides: TGCAGCGTTGAATCGATTCCTGAAGCTTTCTTT.

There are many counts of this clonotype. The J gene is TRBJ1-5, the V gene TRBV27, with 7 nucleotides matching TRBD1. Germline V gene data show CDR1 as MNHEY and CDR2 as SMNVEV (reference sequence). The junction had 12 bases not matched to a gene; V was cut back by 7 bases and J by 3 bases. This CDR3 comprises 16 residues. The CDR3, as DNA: TGTGCCAGCAAGGAGCTGGGGACAGCCAACAATCAGCCCCAGCATTTT. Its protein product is CASKELGTANNQPQHF.

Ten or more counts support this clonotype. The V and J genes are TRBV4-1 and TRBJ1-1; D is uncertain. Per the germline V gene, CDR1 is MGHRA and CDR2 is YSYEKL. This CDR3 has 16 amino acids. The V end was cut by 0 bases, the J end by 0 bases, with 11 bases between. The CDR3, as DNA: TGCGCCAGCAGCCAAGATTGGGCTAGCCTGAACACTGAAGCTTTCTTT. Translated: CASSQDWASLNTEAFF.

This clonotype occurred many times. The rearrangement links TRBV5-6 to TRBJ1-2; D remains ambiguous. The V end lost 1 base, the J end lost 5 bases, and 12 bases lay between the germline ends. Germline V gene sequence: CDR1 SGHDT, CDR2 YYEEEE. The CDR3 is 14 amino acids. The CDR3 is CASSLWGSGYGYTF. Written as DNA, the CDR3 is TGTGCCAGCAGCTTGTGGGGTTCTGGGTATGGCTACACCTTC.

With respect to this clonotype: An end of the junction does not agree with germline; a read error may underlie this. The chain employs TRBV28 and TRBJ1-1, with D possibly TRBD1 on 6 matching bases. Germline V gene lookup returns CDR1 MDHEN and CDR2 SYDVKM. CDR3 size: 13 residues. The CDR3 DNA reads TGTGCCAGCAGTTTTTTTTGGGGGGGCGGGGTAGCCTTT. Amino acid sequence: CASSFFWGGGVAF.

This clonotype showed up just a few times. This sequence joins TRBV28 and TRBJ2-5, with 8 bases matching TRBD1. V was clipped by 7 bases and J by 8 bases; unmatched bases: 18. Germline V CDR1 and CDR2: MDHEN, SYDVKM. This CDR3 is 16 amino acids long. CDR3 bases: TGTGCCAGCACCCCAGGGGGCGGGACATCGAGGGTAACCCAGTACTTC. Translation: CASTPGGGTSRVTQYF.

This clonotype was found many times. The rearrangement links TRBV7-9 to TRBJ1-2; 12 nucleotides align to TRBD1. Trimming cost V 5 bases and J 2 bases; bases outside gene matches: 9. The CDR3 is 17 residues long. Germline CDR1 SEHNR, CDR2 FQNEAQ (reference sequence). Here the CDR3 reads CASSHSSGQGANYGYTF. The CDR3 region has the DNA TGTGCCAGCAGCCACTCCTCGGGACAGGGGGCGAACTATGGCTACACCTTC.

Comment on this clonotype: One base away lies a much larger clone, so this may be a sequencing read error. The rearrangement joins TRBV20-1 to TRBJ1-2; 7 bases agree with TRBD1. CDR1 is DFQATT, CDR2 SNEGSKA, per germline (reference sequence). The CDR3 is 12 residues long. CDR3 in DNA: TGCGGTGCTAGAGATTCAGGGGGTGGCTACACCTTC. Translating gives CGARDSGGGYTF.

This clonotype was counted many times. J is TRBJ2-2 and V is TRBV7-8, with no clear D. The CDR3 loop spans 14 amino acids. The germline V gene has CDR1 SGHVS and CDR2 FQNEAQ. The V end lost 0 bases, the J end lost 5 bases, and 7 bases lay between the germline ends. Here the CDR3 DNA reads TGTGCCAGCAGCTTAGCGCCGGCTACCGGGGAGCTGTTTTTT. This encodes CASSLAPATGELFF.